These 29 T cell receptor beta chains came from one sample sequenced in a study of regulatory T cells in long-lasting Graves disease. Documented time point: newly diagnosed GD, antithyroid drugs for less than 3 months. PBMCs were the source of the RNA used for TCR sequencing. For TCR beta, libraries came from iRepertoire HTBI primers and Arm-PCR of CDR3 regions. TCRdb fed the multiplex PCR reads into MiXCR, producing one record per CDR3 protein. The sample has approximately 490,000 distinct CDR3 sequences; roughly 15% are singletons. These same records also appear under a second study, on T cells in Graves' hyperthyroidism and ophthalmopathy.

Sequenced material: peripheral blood mononuclear cells (PBMCs), taken at new diagnosis, from a patient treated with antithyroid drugs. Receptors were obtained from a man in his forties or fifties with Graves disease.

The chain combines TRBV6-1 with TRBJ2-6; the D gene could be TRBD1 or TRBD2 (6 bases each). The CDR3 totals 16 residues. Trimming removed 8 bases at V and 0 bases at J, with 14 bases between. Germline V gene data show CDR1 as MNHNS and CDR2 as SASEGT. The CDR3 DNA follows: TGTGCCAGCGGGGGGCCCCATAACTCTGGGGCCAACGTCCTGACTTTC. Its protein product is CASGGPHNSGANVLTF.

Ten or more counts support this clonotype. The CDR3, as DNA: TGCAGTGTGAAGCGGGAGATTGGCAATGAGCAGTTCTTC. Its translation: CSVKREIGNEQFF. V usage is TRBV20-1 and J usage is TRBJ2-1; TRBD2 matches at 8 bases. Germline V gene lookup returns CDR1 DFQATT and CDR2 SNEGSKA (reference sequence). The CDR3 sequence is 13 residues long. J was trimmed by 6 bases and V by 7 bases; bases with no gene match: 8.

Details on this clonotype: A read error is possible here, since a much larger clone lies one base away. The rearrangement uses TRBV18 and TRBJ2-7; D is possibly TRBD1 (6 bases). Germline CDR1 KGHSH, CDR2 LQKENI. The CDR3 extends over 15 amino acids. The CDR3 nucleotides are TGTGCCGGCTCACCATTAACAGGGCAAGGGGACGAGCAGTACTTC. This sequence encodes CAGSPLTGQGDEQYF.

This clonotype has a handful of counts. The V and J genes are TRBV20-1 and TRBJ2-3; no definite D call. Per germline, CDR1 DFQATT and CDR2 SNEGSKA (reference sequence). Trimming removed 3 bases at V and 1 base at J, with 17 bases between. The CDR3 covers 16 residues. The chain's CDR3 is CSASTDPFPRTDTQYF. CDR3 sequence (DNA): TGCAGTGCTAGTACAGATCCTTTTCCTCGCACAGATACGCAGTATTTT.

This clonotype was seen repeatedly, ten times or more. This chain connects TRBV30 to TRBJ1-2, with D perhaps matching TRBD1 (6 bases). This CDR3 is 14 amino acids long. Per germline, CDR1 GTSNPN and CDR2 SVGIG (reference sequence). V gave up 5 bases and J gave up 6 bases, with 19 bases separating them. In DNA, the CDR3 is TGTGCCTGGGGGACACTAACCTCAGGGGATGGCTACACCTTC. As protein: CAWGTLTSGDGYTF.

With respect to this clonotype: This may stem from a read error, because a much larger clone lies one nucleotide away. J is TRBJ2-1 and V is TRBV20-1; D may correspond to TRBD1 or TRBD2 (6 bases each). The ends were cut back, 4 bases at V and 8 bases at J, with 12 bases in the middle. Germline V lookup: CDR1 DFQATT, CDR2 SNEGSKA (reference sequence). The CDR3 runs to 12 residues. In DNA form, the CDR3 reads TGCAGTGCTAAGGAGGGGGGCGATGAGCAGTTCTTC. Encoded protein: CSAKEGGDEQFF.

This clonotype has at least ten counts. The chain has TRBV7-9 and TRBJ2-5; TRBD1 agrees at 7 bases. V dropped 0 bases and J dropped 3; count of bases not matched to a gene: 4. Germline CDR1 and CDR2: SEHNR and FQNEAQ (reference sequence). This CDR3 has 15 amino acids. The CDR3 loop reads CASSLASDRKETQYF. The DNA of the CDR3 is TGTGCCAGCAGCTTAGCCTCGGACAGGAAAGAGACCCAGTACTTC.

At least ten counts were recorded for this clonotype. This chain links TRBV28 with TRBJ1-1; a possible D gene is TRBD1 (5 bases). Germline V CDR1 and CDR2: MDHEN, SYDVKM. The V end was cut by 7 bases, the J end by 5 bases, with 8 bases between. The length of the CDR3 is 11 residues. DNA of the CDR3: TGTGCCAGCACCGGGGGGACTGAAGCTTTCTTT. As protein: CASTGGTEAFF.

The V gene is TRBV5-4, the J gene TRBJ1-2; 7 bases agree with TRBD1. The germline gives CDR1 SGHNT, CDR2 YYREEE (reference sequence). The CDR3 is 14 amino acids. V trimming: 0 bases; J trimming: 8 bases; junction bases outside the gene matches: 7. CDR3: CASSLAQGRGGYTF. CDR3 sequence (DNA): TGTGCCAGCAGCTTGGCACAGGGGCGAGGAGGCTACACCTTC.

This clonotype was recorded at least ten times. This chain uses TRBV3-1 with TRBJ1-5, with D possibly being TRBD1 (6 bases). CDR1 and CDR2 from the germline V gene are LGHDT and YNNKEL (reference sequence). The CDR3 contains 15 residues. V was clipped by 4 bases and J by 4 bases, with 14 bases between them. The CDR3 protein is CASSLSDRPNQPQHF. In nucleotides, the CDR3 is TGTGCCAGCAGCCTCAGCGACAGGCCTAATCAGCCCCAGCATTTT.

There are many counts of this clonotype. The rearrangement links TRBV12-3 or TRBV12-4 to TRBJ2-7; 12 bases are a match to TRBD1. After removal of 5 bases from V and 6 bases from J, the junction contained 5 bases not matched to a gene. There are 14 residues in the CDR3. The CDR3 loop is CASSPPGQGAEQYF. The CDR3 DNA reads TGTGCCAGCAGTCCGCCGGGACAGGGGGCCGAGCAGTACTTC.

This clonotype came up a few times. V gene TRBV13 combines with J gene TRBJ2-1; 7 bases agree with TRBD2. Germline V gene data show CDR1 as PRHDT and CDR2 as FYEKMQ (reference sequence). The CDR3 totals 14 residues. The V and J ends lost 5 bases and 8 bases, in that order; junction bases with no gene match: 9. CDR3 DNA sequence: TGTGCCAGCAGCCCAACGGGAGGACGGTATGAGCAGTTCTTC. The encoded protein is CASSPTGGRYEQFF.

V gene TRBV7-2 combines with J gene TRBJ2-2, with 8 bases fitting TRBD2. V was pared by 5 bases and J by 5 bases, with 7 bases of the junction left unmatched. CDR3 length: 15 residues. The germline V gene has CDR1 SGHTA and CDR2 FQGNSA. Here the CDR3 DNA reads TGTGCCAGCAGCCCCAGAAGCGGGAGAACCGGGGAGCTGTTTTTT. Its translation: CASSPRSGRTGELFF.

This clonotype appeared many times. The chain is built from TRBV7-2 and TRBJ2-7; D perhaps matches TRBD1 (6 bases). The ends were cut back, 1 base at V and 2 bases at J, with 15 bases in the middle. This CDR3 contains 16 residues. Germline V gene sequence: CDR1 SGHTA, CDR2 FQGNSA. CDR3 DNA sequence: TGTGCCAGCAGCTTAGGGGGCAGGGGAAACCCCTACGAGCAGTACTTC. Amino acid sequence: CASSLGGRGNPYEQYF.

There are many counts of this clonotype. The V and J genes are TRBV5-1 and TRBJ2-7, with unresolved D. This CDR3 has 15 amino acids. Looked up from germline, CDR1 is SGHRS and CDR2 is YFSETQ. V was trimmed by 0 bases and J by 4 bases, leaving 14 bases between them. This CDR3 is CASSLVPTGPYEQYF. DNA for the CDR3: TGCGCCAGCAGCTTGGTTCCGACTGGACCTTACGAGCAGTACTTC.

This chain connects TRBV20-1 to TRBJ1-5; D ambiguous. The CDR3 is made up of 16 amino acids. Germline V gene lookup returns CDR1 DFQATT and CDR2 SNEGSKA (reference sequence). Trimming removed 2 bases from V and 3 bases from J, with 17 bases in between. The CDR3 here is CSARPTMGSHNQPQHF. CDR3 DNA: TGCAGTGCTAGACCTACGATGGGGAGTCACAATCAGCCCCAGCATTTT.

V gene TRBV29-1 combines with J gene TRBJ2-3, with D maybe TRBD2 (7 bases). The CDR3 is made up of 12 amino acids. Germline values: CDR1 SQVTM, CDR2 ANQGSEA. With 7 bases removed from V and 3 bases from J, the gap between germline ends came to 11 bases. CDR3 amino acids: CSGGGQTDTQYF. The DNA for the CDR3 is TGCAGCGGGGGGGGGCAAACAGATACGCAGTATTTT.

A single count supports this clonotype. One end of the junction is discordant with germline, which a read error may explain. The chain uses TRBV5-1 and TRBJ1-5, with D unclear. The germline gives CDR1 SGHRS, CDR2 YFSETQ. The CDR3 is 15 amino acids. The CDR3 reads CASSLGAASYQPQHF. CDR3 DNA: TGCGCCAGCAGCCTCGGCGCAGCTAGCTATCAGCCCCAGCATTTT.

This clonotype was seen many times. The chain uses TRBV2 and TRBJ2-7; 8 bases match TRBD1. This CDR3 has 15 amino acids. The junction had 10 bases not matched to a gene; V was cut back by 6 bases and J by 3 bases. Germline V CDR1 and CDR2: SNHLY, FYNNEI. The CDR3 protein is CASSARTGGLYEQYF. The DNA for the CDR3 is TGTGCCAGCAGCGCCCGCACAGGGGGTCTCTACGAGCAGTACTTC.

This clonotype was counted ten times or more. The V call is TRBV7-9, the J call TRBJ2-7; D gene unclear. V dropped 3 bases and J dropped 1 base, with 10 bases sitting between them. CDR3 length: 14 amino acids. In germline, CDR1 is SEHNR, CDR2 FQNEAQ (reference sequence). This CDR3 is CASSFTQVSYEQYF. The CDR3 nucleotides read TGTGCCAGCAGCTTCACTCAGGTTTCCTACGAGCAGTACTTC.

In its sample, this clonotype was seen many times. This chain joins TRBV28 and TRBJ2-1; 12 nucleotides agree with TRBD2. The length of the CDR3 is 15 residues. Losses at the gene ends were 6 bases for V and 7 bases for J; bases not matched to a gene: 7. Germline V gene sequence: CDR1 MDHEN, CDR2 SYDVKM. CDR3 residues: CASSRGLAGINEQFF. The CDR3, as DNA: TGTGCCAGCAGCCGAGGACTAGCGGGAATAAATGAGCAGTTCTTC.

The chain recombines TRBV6-5 with TRBJ2-5; D may be TRBD1 (5 bases). V was shortened by 0 bases and J by 5 bases, with 13 bases between the two germline ends. This CDR3 region has 15 residues. The germline gives CDR1 MNHEY, CDR2 SVGAGI. CDR3 DNA: TGTGCCAGCAGTTACTCGGGGCAGGGTGTGGAGACCCAGTACTTC. Protein product: CASSYSGQGVETQYF.

This clonotype has a count of ten or more. V usage is TRBV11-2 and J usage is TRBJ2-5; 7 positions match TRBD2. The CDR3 has 15 residues. V gave up 5 bases and J gave up 1 base; unmatched junction bases: 7. CDR1 is SGHAT and CDR2 is FQNNGV in the germline V gene. Here the CDR3 DNA reads TGTGCCAGCAGCCCGGGACTACATCGCCAAGAGACCCAGTACTTC. As protein: CASSPGLHRQETQYF.

This clonotype was recorded at least ten times. The chain is built from TRBV28 and TRBJ1-6; 7 bases fit TRBD1. After removal of 6 bases from V and 15 bases from J, the junction contained 5 bases not matched to a gene. Germline V gene sequence: CDR1 MDHEN, CDR2 SYDVKM. The CDR3 covers 11 residues. CDR3 region: CASSSDRVLHF. For the CDR3, the DNA is TGTGCCAGCAGCAGTGACAGGGTCCTCCACTTT.

This clonotype showed up just a few times. The chain is built from TRBV12-3 or TRBV12-4 and TRBJ1-5; TRBD1 matches at 8 bases. The CDR3 sequence is 15 residues long. J lost 3 bases, V lost 5 bases, and 6 bases had no gene match. CDR3: CASSRTGKPNQPQHF. CDR3 coding DNA: TGTGCCAGCAGTCGGACAGGGAAACCCAATCAGCCCCAGCATTTT.

There are many counts of this clonotype. The CDR3: CSATRDLRSDTQYF. Here the CDR3 DNA reads TGCAGTGCTACCCGGGACCTAAGATCAGATACGCAGTATTTT. The chain has TRBV20-1 and TRBJ2-3, with D possibly called TRBD1 or TRBD2 (5 bases each). Trimming left V 4 bases short and J 4 bases short, with 15 bases between. Germline CDR1 reads DFQATT; CDR2 reads SNEGSKA (reference sequence). This CDR3 has 14 residues.

This clonotype was found a few times. V usage is TRBV6-1 and J usage is TRBJ1-4; 7 bases are shared with TRBD1. Germline V gene sequence: CDR1 MNHNS, CDR2 SASEGT. Trimming removed 6 bases from V and 8 bases from J; junction bases left unmatched: 3. CDR3 length: 12 amino acids. The CDR3 loop reads CASRRDSEKLFF. Written as DNA, the CDR3 is TGTGCCAGCAGACGGGACAGCGAAAAACTGTTTTTT.

This clonotype appeared many times. The V and J genes are TRBV10-3 and TRBJ2-7, with TRBD2 matching over 9 bases. The CDR3 is 14 amino acids. Trimming removed 3 bases from V and 7 bases from J; junction bases left unmatched: 7. The germline gives CDR1 ENHRY, CDR2 SYGVKD. DNA for the CDR3: TGTGCCATCAGTGACGCGGGAGGGCCGGGGGAGCAGTACTTC. As protein: CAISDAGGPGEQYF.

The V call is TRBV7-8, the J call TRBJ2-5; the match to TRBD2 covers 7 bases. Germline loops: CDR1 SGHVS, CDR2 FQNEAQ. The CDR3 is made up of 16 amino acids. J lost 3 bases, V lost 5 bases, and 12 bases had no gene match. The CDR3 DNA reads as TGTGCCAGCAGCCACTTTCGCATCAGCGGGGAAGAGACCCAGTACTTC. Encoded protein: CASSHFRISGEETQYF. Complete variable domain (other parts from reference TRBV7-8 and TRBJ2-5): GAGVSQSPRYKVAKRGQDVALRCDPISGHVSLFWYQQALGQGPEFLTYFQNEAQLDKSGLPSDRFFAERPEGSVSTLKIQRTQQEDSAVYLCASSHFRISGEETQYFGPGTRLLVL.